Shown below are 25 T cell receptor beta chains from a single sample sequenced in a study of OX40 agonist ivuxolimab in advanced cancers. The repertoire was sequenced with immunoSEQ multiplex PCR; TCRdb's copy has only in-frame clones and lacks some. The table lists 25,000 to 30,000 clones, about 82% of them singletons. The sample in question was CD4+ or CD8+ T cells sorted from blood, obtained in a trial of the OX40 agonist ivuxolimab. Source of these receptors: an adult with an advanced solid tumor such as melanoma, head and neck, liver or kidney cancer.

V and J are TRBV7-9 and TRBJ1-5; 7 bases are shared with TRBD1. Germline loops: CDR1 SEHNR, CDR2 FQNEAQ (reference sequence). The CDR3 is 17 residues long. With 4 bases clipped from V and 4 bases from J, the junction kept 13 bases outside the gene matches. The CDR3 region is CASSSNLVGGPNQPQHF. CDR3 bases: TGTGCCAGCAGCTCGAACCTCGTAGGGGGCCCGAATCAGCCCCAGCATTTT.

The rearrangement uses TRBV21-1 and TRBJ2-7; no DNA check was done on the table's D call, TRBD2. TRBV21-1 is a pseudogene locus. CDR3 length equals 15 residues. CDR3 loop: CASSRWRVFRCEQYF. DNA of the CDR3: TGTGCCAGCAGCAGGTGGAGGGTTTTTAGGTGCGAGCAGTACTTC.

This clone was seen just once. The J gene is TRBJ2-1, the V gene TRBV30; 9 bases are shared with TRBD1. The CDR3 is 15 residues long. The V gene end was trimmed by 0 bases and the J gene end by 4 bases; junction bases not matched to a gene: 4. The germline CDR1 and CDR2 sequences are GTSNPN and SVGIG (reference sequence). The CDR3 nucleotides are TGTGCCTGGAGTGTAGGGACAGGGTTTTACAATGAGCAGTTCTTC. Translated: CAWSVGTGFYNEQFF.

The V call is TRBV11-2, the J call TRBJ2-7, with 7 bases aligning to TRBD1. With V trimmed by 4 bases and J by 0 bases, 6 bases remained unmatched. The CDR3 is made up of 15 amino acids. CDR1 is SGHAT, CDR2 FQNNGV, per germline. The CDR3, as DNA: TGTGCCAGCAGCTCAACAGGGGCGTACTCCTACGAGCAGTACTTC. It translates to CASSSTGAYSYEQYF.

V is TRBV11-2 and J is TRBJ2-1; D gene ambiguous. Germline CDR1 and CDR2: SGHAT and FQNNGV. The V end lost 0 bases, the J end lost 3 bases, and 12 bases lay between the germline ends. The CDR3 sequence is 16 residues long. CDR3 sequence: CASSLDPTSIYNEQFF. The CDR3 coding sequence is TGTGCCAGCAGCTTAGATCCCACTTCTATCTACAATGAGCAGTTCTTC.

This chain links TRBV27 with TRBJ2-6; no reliable D call. The CDR3 contains 15 residues. Germline V CDR1 and CDR2: MNHEY, SMNVEV (reference sequence). Trimming took off 0 bases at V and 10 bases at J, with 13 bases between the two ends. The DNA for the CDR3 is TGTGCCAGCAGTTTATCTTCCCCCCAGACTAACGTCCTGACTTTC. The encoded protein is CASSLSSPQTNVLTF.

This clone has only a few counts. CDR3 bases: TGTGCCAGCAGTTCCGGGGTCAGCCAGCCCCAGCATTTT. Translating it yields CASSSGVSQPQHF. The chain joins TRBV28 to TRBJ1-5; D call uncertain. CDR3 length: 13 residues. CDR1 and CDR2 from the germline V gene are MDHEN and SYDVKM. Trimming pared 4 bases from V and 7 bases from J, leaving 11 bases between.

By share, this clone ranks as medium-sized (0.01 to 0.1%). The genes are TRBV29-1 and TRBJ1-1, with D hard to call. The V end lost 5 bases, the J end lost 0 bases, and 7 bases lay between the germline ends. Germline V gives CDR1 SQVTM, CDR2 ANQGSEA. The CDR3 has 12 residues. In DNA, the CDR3 is TGCAGCGTTAAGACTTTGAACACTGAAGCTTTCTTT. This codes for CSVKTLNTEAFF.

About this clone: Different DNA sequences within this sample yield the same CDR3. The V and J genes are TRBV5-1 and TRBJ2-3, with D perhaps TRBD1 or TRBD2 (5 bases each). This CDR3 has 15 residues. Looked up from germline, CDR1 is SGHRS and CDR2 is YFSETQ. The V and J ends lost 5 bases and 2 bases respectively, with 15 bases between them. CDR3 sequence reads: CASRIGDENTDTQYF. The DNA for the CDR3 is TGCGCCAGCAGGATTGGGGACGAGAACACAGATACGCAGTATTTT. The whole variable domain, remainder taken from reference TRBV5-1 and TRBJ2-3, is KAGVTQTPRYLIKTRGQQVTLSCSPISGHRSVSWYQQTPGQGLQFLFEYFSETQRNKGNFPGRFSGRQFSNSRSEMNVSTLELGDSALYLCASRIGDENTDTQYFGPGTRLTVL.

V and J are TRBV19 and TRBJ1-4; 9 bases map to TRBD1. The CDR3 is 15 amino acids. Germline loops: CDR1 LNHDA, CDR2 SQIVND (reference sequence). The junction had 5 bases not matched to a gene; V was cut back by 6 bases and J by 3 bases. CDR3: CASSTQGAANEKLFF. DNA of the CDR3: TGTGCCAGTAGCACACAGGGGGCGGCTAATGAAAAACTGTTTTTT.

This clone was seen a handful of times. The V call is TRBV5-5, the J call TRBJ2-5; the match to TRBD1 covers 12 bases. The CDR3 sequence is 16 residues long. Germline V gene lookup returns CDR1 SGHKS and CDR2 YYEKEE (reference sequence). V lost 4 bases, J lost 6 bases, and 10 bases stayed unmatched. The CDR3 sequence: CASSAWDRGRTKTQYF. The CDR3 nucleotides are TGTGCCAGCAGCGCCTGGGACAGGGGGCGCACGAAGACCCAGTACTTC.

The chain employs TRBV6-5 and TRBJ1-2, with D tentatively TRBD1 (6 bases). V was pared by 6 bases and J by 9 bases, with 23 bases between. This CDR3 contains 15 residues. Germline-derived CDR1 and CDR2 are MNHEY and SVGAGI. The CDR3 sequence is CASSSREVRGLSYTF. The DNA of the CDR3 is TGTGCCAGCAGCTCACGCGAGGTTAGGGGGTTAAGCTACACCTTC.

This chain joins TRBV4-3 and TRBJ2-3, with 13 bases matching TRBD2. V trimming: 4 bases; J trimming: 6 bases; junction bases outside the gene matches: 10. Germline CDR1 LGHNA, CDR2 YSLEER. This CDR3 is built from 17 residues. CDR3 DNA sequence: TGCGCCAGCAGCCTAGAGGGACTAGCGGGAATTGGGGATACGCAGTATTTT. Amino acid sequence: CASSLEGLAGIGDTQYF.

The chain is built from TRBV7-9 and TRBJ1-4; no reliable D call. This CDR3 is 13 amino acids long. Germline CDR1 SEHNR, CDR2 FQNEAQ (reference sequence). V gave up 5 bases and J gave up 3 bases, with 7 bases separating them. The CDR3 DNA sequence: TGTGCCAGCAGCCCCCCCCCTAATGAAAAACTGTTTTTT. The encoded protein is CASSPPPNEKLFF. The full variable domain, with the rest looked up from reference TRBV7-9 and TRBJ1-4, is DTGVSQNPRHKITKRGQNVTFRCDPISEHNRLYWYRQTLGQGPEFLTYFQNEAQLEKSRLLSDRFSAERPKGSFSTLEIQRTEQGDSAMYLCASSPPPNEKLFFGSGTQLSVL.

The J gene is TRBJ1-6, the V gene TRBV5-3, with a tentative D call TRBD1 (5 bases). TRBV5-3 is marked as an open reading frame, function uncertain. The CDR3 length is 14 residues. Trimming took 0 bases from V and 8 from J, leaving 9 bases between them. DNA of the CDR3: TGTGCCAGAAGCTTGGCCAGGGAGTATTCACCCCTCCACTTT. As protein: CARSLAREYSPLHF.

The CDR3 loop is CATSRDTTGVTGELFF. DNA for the CDR3: TGTGCCACCAGCAGAGATACGACAGGGGTAACCGGGGAGCTGTTTTTT. This chain links TRBV15 with TRBJ2-2; TRBD1 aligns across 8 bases. Trimming removed 0 bases from V and 5 bases from J; junction bases left unmatched: 5. Germline assignment: CDR1 LNHNV and CDR2 YYDKDF (reference sequence). CDR3 length equals 16 residues.

V gene TRBV9 combines with J gene TRBJ2-1; 8 positions agree with TRBD2. The germline gives CDR1 SGDLS, CDR2 YYNGEE. The ends lost 3 bases at V and 8 bases at J; junction bases unmatched: 10. The CDR3 sequence is 15 residues long. CDR3 nucleotide sequence: TGTGCCAGCAGCGGTTCCGGGACTAGTCATGATGAGCAGTTCTTC. Protein: CASSGSGTSHDEQFF.

The rearrangement uses TRBV27 and TRBJ1-2; 9 bases are shared with TRBD1. After removal of 2 bases from V and 6 bases from J, the junction contained 10 bases not matched to a gene. CDR1 is MNHEY and CDR2 is SMNVEV in the germline V gene (reference sequence). This CDR3 contains 16 residues. For the CDR3, the DNA is TGTGCCAGCAGTTTAGTGGGGACAGGGTACGAGAATGGCTACACCTTC. This translates into CASSLVGTGYENGYTF.

CDR3 sequence: CASSVSRGTVESYEQYF. CDR3 bases: TGTGCCAGCAGTGTATCAAGAGGGACAGTCGAATCCTACGAGCAGTACTTC. The rearrangement uses TRBV2 and TRBJ2-7; 7 positions match TRBD1. J gave up 1 base and V 4 bases, and 13 bases lay outside the gene matches. The CDR3 runs 17 residues. Germline V gene data show CDR1 as SNHLY and CDR2 as FYNNEI.

This chain links TRBV30 with TRBJ1-5, with a tentative D call TRBD1 (6 bases). Trimming took off 5 bases at V and 4 bases at J, with 21 bases between the two ends. Looked up from germline, CDR1 is GTSNPN and CDR2 is SVGIG (reference sequence). The CDR3 totals 16 residues. In DNA, the CDR3 is TGTGCCTGGTCAGCTAAACAGGGTTTTGGTAATCAGCCCCAGCATTTT. It yields the protein CAWSAKQGFGNQPQHF.

The chain recombines TRBV5-1 with TRBJ2-1; 9 bases are a match to TRBD1. The length of the CDR3 is 18 residues. The germline V gene has CDR1 SGHRS and CDR2 YFSETQ. J gave up 1 base and V 7 bases, and 15 bases lay outside the gene matches. The CDR3 loop reads CASALSLRGTGSYNEQFF. The CDR3 nucleotides read TGCGCCAGCGCACTGAGTCTTAGGGGGACAGGGTCCTACAATGAGCAGTTCTTC.

The chain uses TRBV5-6 and TRBJ1-5; 7 nucleotides align to TRBD1. V dropped 3 bases and J dropped 1; count of bases not matched to a gene: 7. The CDR3 is made up of 16 amino acids. Per the germline V gene, CDR1 is SGHDT and CDR2 is YYEEEE. Written as DNA, the CDR3 is TGTGCCAGCAGCTCACAGGGGATTGTAAGCAATCAGCCCCAGCATTTT. Translation gives CASSSQGIVSNQPQHF.

The rearrangement joins TRBV25-1 to TRBJ2-4; D is possibly TRBD2 (6 bases). This CDR3 spans 12 amino acids. The germline CDR1 and CDR2 sequences are MGHDK and SYGVNS. Trimming removed 5 bases from V and 6 bases from J, with 8 bases in between. The CDR3 spells CASSPGGNIQYF. The CDR3 bases are TGTGCCAGCAGTCCCGGGGGAAACATTCAGTACTTC.

About this clone: At one of its ends the junction is not consistent with the germline gene, which may arise from a read error. The chain uses TRBV2 and TRBJ2-7, with TRBD2 matching 7 bases. The germline CDR1 and CDR2 sequences are SNHLY and FYNNEI. The CDR3 contains 15 residues. CDR3 amino acids: CTSGASGTKIYEQYF. In DNA form, the CDR3 reads TGTACCAGCGGAGCATCCGGGACTAAAATCTACGAGCAGTACTTC.

This chain uses TRBV27 with TRBJ1-5; 7 nucleotides agree with TRBD1. This CDR3 is 15 amino acids long. Looked up from germline, CDR1 is MNHEY and CDR2 is SMNVEV (reference sequence). Losses at the gene ends were 1 base for V and 5 bases for J; bases not matched to a gene: 5. The CDR3 bases are TGTGCCAGCAGTTTATACTGGGACAGCTATCAGCCCCAGCATTTT. Translating it yields CASSLYWDSYQPQHF.